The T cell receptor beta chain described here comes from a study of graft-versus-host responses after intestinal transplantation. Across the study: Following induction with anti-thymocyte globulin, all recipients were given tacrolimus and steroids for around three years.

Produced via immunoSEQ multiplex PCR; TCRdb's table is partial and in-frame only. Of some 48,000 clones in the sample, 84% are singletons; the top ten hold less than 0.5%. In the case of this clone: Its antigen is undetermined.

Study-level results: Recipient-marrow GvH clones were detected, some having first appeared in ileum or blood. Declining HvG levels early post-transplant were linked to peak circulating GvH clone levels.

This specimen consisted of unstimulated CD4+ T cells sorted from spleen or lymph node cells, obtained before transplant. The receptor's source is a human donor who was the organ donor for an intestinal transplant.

This CDR3 is CASSFGQGASDTQYF. In DNA, the CDR3 is TGTGCCAGCAGCTTTGGACAGGGGGCCTCAGATACGCAGTATTTT. The V and J genes are TRBV7-9 and TRBJ2-3; 11 bases are shared with TRBD1. The CDR3 runs 15 residues. With V trimmed by 3 bases and J by 4 bases, 3 bases remained unmatched. Germline loops: CDR1 SEHNR, CDR2 FQNEAQ (reference sequence). Together with reference TRBV7-9 and TRBJ2-3, the CDR3 gives the full variable domain: DTGVSQNPRHKITKRGQNVTFRCDPISEHNRLYWYRQTLGQGPEFLTYFQNEAQLEKSRLLSDRFSAERPKGSFSTLEIQRTEQGDSAMYLCASSFGQGASDTQYFGPGTRLTVL.